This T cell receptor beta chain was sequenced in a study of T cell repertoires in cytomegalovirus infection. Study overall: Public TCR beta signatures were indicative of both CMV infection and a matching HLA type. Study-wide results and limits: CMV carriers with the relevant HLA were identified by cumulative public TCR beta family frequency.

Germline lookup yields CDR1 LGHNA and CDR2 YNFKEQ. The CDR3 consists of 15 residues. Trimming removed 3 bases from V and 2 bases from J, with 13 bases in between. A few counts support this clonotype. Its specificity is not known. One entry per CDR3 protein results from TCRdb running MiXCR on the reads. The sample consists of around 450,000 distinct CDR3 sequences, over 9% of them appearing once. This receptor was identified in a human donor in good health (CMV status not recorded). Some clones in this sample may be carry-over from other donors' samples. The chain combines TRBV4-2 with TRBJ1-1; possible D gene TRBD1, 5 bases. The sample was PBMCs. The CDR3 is CASSQQGMGNTEAFF. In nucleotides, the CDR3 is TGTGCCAGCAGCCAGCAGGGTATGGGTAACACTGAAGCTTTCTTT.